This T cell receptor (beta chain) comes out of a study of blood T cell repertoires in COVID-19. Study summary: COVID-19 samples collected from the United States, Italy and Spain covered acute and convalescent phases. Sources were T cells, B-cell-depleted T cells, or PBMCs; the material itself was cDNA or gDNA.

Authors' methods: Amplification from reference gene primers served as the basis for estimated nucleated cell counts. TCRdb's copy holds only in-frame clones and misses some; the assay was immunoSEQ multiplex PCR. That table is the source of V, J and clone size, and D and trimming were worked out from the DNA. The table records more than 95,000 clones, around 82% of them present only once. CDR3 length equals 15 residues. V trimming: 7 bases; J trimming: 1 base; junction bases outside the gene matches: 6. The V gene's germline CDR1 is SNHLY and CDR2 FYNNEI. Specimen: peripheral blood. This receptor was obtained from an older man with active or convalescent COVID-19. V usage is TRBV2 and J usage is TRBJ2-5; 10 nucleotides align to TRBD1. CDR3 sequence reads: CASNRQGASQETQYF. The CDR3 region has the DNA TGTGCCAGCAACCGACAGGGGGCTTCCCAAGAGACCCAGTACTTC.